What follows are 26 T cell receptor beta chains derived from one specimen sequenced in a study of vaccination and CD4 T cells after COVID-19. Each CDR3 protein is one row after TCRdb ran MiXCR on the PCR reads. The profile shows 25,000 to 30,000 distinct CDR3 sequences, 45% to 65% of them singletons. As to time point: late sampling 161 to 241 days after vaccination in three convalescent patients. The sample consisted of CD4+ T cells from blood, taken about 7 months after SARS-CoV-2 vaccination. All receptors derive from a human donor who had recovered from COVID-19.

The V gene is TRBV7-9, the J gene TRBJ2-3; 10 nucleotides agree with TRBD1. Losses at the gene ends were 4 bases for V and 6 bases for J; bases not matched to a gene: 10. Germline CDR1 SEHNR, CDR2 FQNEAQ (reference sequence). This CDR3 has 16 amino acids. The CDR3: CASSSPPTGGLDTQYF. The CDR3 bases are TGTGCCAGCAGCTCCCCACCGACAGGGGGCTTGGATACGCAGTATTTT.

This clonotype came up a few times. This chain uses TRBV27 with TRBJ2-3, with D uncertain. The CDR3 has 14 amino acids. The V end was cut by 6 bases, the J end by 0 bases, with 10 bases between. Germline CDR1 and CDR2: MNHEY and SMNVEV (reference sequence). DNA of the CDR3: TGTGCCAGCAGAGGCCCCTGGAGCACAGATACGCAGTATTTT. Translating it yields CASRGPWSTDTQYF.

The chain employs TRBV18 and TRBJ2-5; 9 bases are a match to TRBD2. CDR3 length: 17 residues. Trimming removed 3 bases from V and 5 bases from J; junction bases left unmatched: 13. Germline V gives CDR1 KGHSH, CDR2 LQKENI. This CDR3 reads CASSPSRLEREVETQYF. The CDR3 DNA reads TGTGCCAGCTCACCTTCCCGGTTGGAGCGGGAGGTCGAGACCCAGTACTTC.

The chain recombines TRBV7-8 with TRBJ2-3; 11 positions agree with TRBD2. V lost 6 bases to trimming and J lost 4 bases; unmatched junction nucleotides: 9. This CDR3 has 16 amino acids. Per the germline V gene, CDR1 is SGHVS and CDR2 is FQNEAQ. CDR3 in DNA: TGTGCCAGCAGTCCGATCATAGCGGGAGGGCCAGATACGCAGTATTTT. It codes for CASSPIIAGGPDTQYF.

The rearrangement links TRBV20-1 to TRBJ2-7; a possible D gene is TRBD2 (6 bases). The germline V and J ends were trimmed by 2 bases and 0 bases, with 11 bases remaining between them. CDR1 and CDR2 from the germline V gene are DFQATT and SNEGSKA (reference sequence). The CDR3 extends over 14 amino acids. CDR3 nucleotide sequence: TGCAGTGCTAGAAGGGACTCAAGCTCCTACGAGCAGTACTTC. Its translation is CSARRDSSSYEQYF.

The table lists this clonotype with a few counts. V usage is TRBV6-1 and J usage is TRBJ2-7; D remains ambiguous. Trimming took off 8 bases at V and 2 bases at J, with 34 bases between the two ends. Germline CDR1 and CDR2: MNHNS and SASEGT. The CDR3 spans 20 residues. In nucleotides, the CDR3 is TGTGCCAGCGGTAATTGGGTCCGGCCAGCCCTTCAAACCACCACCTACGAGCAGTACTTC. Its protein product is CASGNWVRPALQTTTYEQYF.

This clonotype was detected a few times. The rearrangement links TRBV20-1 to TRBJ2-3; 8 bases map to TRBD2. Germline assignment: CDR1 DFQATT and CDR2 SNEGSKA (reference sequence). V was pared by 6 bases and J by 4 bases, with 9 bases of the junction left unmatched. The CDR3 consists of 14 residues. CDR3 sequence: CSASASGRPDTQYF. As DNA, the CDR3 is TGCAGTGCGTCGGCTAGCGGGCGCCCAGATACGCAGTATTTT.

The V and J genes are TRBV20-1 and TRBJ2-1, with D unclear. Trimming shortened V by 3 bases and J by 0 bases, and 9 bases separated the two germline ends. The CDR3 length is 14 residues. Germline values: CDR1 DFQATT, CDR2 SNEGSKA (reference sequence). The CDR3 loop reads CSASLISSYNEQFF. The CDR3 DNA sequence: TGCAGTGCTAGTTTGATAAGCTCCTACAATGAGCAGTTCTTC.

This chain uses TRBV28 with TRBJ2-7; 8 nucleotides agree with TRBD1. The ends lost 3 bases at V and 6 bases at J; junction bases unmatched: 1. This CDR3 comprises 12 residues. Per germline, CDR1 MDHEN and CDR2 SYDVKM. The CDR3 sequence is CASSLDRAEQYF. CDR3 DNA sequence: TGTGCCAGCAGTTTGGACAGGGCCGAGCAGTACTTC.

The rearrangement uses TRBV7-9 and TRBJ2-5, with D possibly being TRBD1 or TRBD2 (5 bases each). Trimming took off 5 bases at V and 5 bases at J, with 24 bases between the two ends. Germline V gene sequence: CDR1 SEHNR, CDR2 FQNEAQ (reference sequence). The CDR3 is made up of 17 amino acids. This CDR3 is CASSPRAGWDLRETQYF. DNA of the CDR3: TGTGCCAGCAGCCCCCGGGCAGGGTGGGACCTTCGGGAGACCCAGTACTTC.

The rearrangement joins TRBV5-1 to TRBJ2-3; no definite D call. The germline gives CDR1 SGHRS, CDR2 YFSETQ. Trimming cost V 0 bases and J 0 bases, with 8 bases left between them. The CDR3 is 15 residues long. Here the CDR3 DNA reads TGCGCCAGCAGCTTGGCCTGGCGGAGCACAGATACGCAGTATTTT. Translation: CASSLAWRSTDTQYF.

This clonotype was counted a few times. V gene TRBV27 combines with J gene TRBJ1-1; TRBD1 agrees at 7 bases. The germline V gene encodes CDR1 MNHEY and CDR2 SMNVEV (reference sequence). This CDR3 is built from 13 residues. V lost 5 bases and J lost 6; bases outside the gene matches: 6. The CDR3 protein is CASSGRGRAEAFF. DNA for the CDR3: TGTGCCAGCAGTGGCAGGGGGAGGGCTGAAGCTTTCTTT.

CDR3 sequence reads: CASEGEAGHQETQYF. In nucleotides, the CDR3 is TGTGCCAGCGAGGGGGAGGCGGGGCACCAAGAGACCCAGTACTTC. This chain joins TRBV28 and TRBJ2-5; either TRBD1 or TRBD2 may fit D (6 bases each). CDR1 MDHEN and CDR2 SYDVKM come from the germline V gene. There are 15 residues in the CDR3. V lost 8 bases, J lost 0 bases, and 16 bases lay in between.

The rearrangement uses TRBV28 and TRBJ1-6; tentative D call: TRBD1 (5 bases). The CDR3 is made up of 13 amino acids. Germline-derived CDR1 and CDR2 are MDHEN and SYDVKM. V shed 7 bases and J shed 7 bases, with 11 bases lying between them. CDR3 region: CASTAGGNSPLHF. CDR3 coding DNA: TGTGCCAGCACGGCCGGGGGGAATTCACCCCTCCACTTT.

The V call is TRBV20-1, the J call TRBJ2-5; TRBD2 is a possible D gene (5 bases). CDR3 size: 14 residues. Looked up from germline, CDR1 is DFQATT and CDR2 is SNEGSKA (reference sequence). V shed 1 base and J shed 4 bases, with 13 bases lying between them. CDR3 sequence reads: CSARAPSGRETQYF. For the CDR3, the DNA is TGCAGTGCTAGAGCCCCCTCGGGGAGAGAGACCCAGTACTTC.

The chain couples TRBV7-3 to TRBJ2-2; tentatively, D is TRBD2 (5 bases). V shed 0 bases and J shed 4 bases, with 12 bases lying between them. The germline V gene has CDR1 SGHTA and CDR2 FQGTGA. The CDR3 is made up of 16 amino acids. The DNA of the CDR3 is TGTGCCAGCAGCTTAACCCCGAGCGGACTCACCGGGGAGCTGTTTTTT. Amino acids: CASSLTPSGLTGELFF.

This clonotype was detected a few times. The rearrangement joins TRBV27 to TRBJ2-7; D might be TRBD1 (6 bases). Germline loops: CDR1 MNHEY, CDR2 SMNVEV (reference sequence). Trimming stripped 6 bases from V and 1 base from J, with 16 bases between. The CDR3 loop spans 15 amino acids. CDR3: CASSRGLTGSYEQYF. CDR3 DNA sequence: TGTGCCAGCAGCAGAGGACTTACAGGGTCCTACGAGCAGTACTTC.

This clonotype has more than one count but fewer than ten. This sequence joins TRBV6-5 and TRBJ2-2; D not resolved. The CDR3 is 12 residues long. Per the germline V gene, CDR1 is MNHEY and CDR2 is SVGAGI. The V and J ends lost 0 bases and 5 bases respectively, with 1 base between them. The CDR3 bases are TGTGCCAGCAGTTACTCGACCGGGGAGCTGTTTTTT. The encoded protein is CASSYSTGELFF.

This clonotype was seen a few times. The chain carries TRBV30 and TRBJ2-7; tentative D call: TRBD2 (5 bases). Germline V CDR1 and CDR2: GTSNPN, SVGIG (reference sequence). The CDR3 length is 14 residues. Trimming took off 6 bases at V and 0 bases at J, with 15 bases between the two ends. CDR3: CACFRETSSYEQYF. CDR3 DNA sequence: TGTGCCTGCTTCCGGGAAACCAGCTCCTACGAGCAGTACTTC.

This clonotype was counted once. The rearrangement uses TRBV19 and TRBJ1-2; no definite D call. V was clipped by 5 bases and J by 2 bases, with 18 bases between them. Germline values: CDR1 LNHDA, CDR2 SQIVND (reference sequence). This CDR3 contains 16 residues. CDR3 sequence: CASSFTTGPRNYGYTF. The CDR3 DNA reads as TGTGCCAGTAGTTTCACCACTGGGCCCAGGAACTATGGCTACACCTTC.

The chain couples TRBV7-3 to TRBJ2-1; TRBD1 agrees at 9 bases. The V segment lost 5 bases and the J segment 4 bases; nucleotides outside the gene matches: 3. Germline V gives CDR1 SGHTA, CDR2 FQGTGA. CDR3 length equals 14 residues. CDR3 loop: CASSPGTGYNEQFF. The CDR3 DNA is TGTGCCAGCAGCCCCGGGACAGGGTACAATGAGCAGTTCTTC.

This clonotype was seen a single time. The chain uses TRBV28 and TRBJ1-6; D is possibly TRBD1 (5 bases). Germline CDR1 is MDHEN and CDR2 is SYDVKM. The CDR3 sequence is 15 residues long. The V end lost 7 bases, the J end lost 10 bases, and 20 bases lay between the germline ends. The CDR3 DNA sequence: TGTGCCAGCACCCCCCAACAGGTTTTGATCTCACCCCTCCACTTT. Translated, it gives CASTPQQVLISPLHF.

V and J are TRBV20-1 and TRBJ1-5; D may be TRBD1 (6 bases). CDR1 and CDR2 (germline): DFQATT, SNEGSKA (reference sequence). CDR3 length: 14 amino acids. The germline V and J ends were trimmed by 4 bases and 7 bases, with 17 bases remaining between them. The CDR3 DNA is TGCAGTGCTAAGGAGACAGGTCTCAGGCAGCCCCAGCATTTT. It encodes CSAKETGLRQPQHF.

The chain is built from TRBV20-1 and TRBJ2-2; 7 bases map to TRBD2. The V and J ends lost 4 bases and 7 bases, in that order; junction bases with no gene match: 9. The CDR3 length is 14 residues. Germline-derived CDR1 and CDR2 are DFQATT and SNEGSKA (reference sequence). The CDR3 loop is CSAINGRADGELFF. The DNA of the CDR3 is TGCAGTGCTATAAATGGGAGGGCGGACGGGGAGCTGTTTTTT.

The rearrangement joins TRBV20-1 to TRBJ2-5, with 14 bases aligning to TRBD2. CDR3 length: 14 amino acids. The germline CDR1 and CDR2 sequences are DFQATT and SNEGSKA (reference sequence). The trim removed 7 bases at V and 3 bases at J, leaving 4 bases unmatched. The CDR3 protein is CSVWGLAGEETQYF. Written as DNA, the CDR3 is TGCAGTGTCTGGGGACTAGCGGGAGAAGAGACCCAGTACTTC.

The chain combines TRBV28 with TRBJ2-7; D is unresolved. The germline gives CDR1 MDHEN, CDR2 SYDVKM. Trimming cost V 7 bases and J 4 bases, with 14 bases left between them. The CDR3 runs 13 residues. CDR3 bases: TGTGCCAGCACCGTTATGGTTGGGTACGAGCAGTACTTC. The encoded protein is CASTVMVGYEQYF.